Included here is one T cell receptor beta chain sequence, with context. This sample is part of a study of T cell changes during pregnancy in multiple sclerosis. The V end lost 6 bases, the J end lost 10 bases, and 13 bases lay between the germline ends. In germline, CDR1 is DFQATT, CDR2 SNEGSKA (reference sequence). This CDR3 region has 11 residues. Some clones are missing from TCRdb's copy, which holds only in-frame ones; the method was immunoSEQ multiplex PCR. This sample has about 75,000 clones, with 94% found just once. The sample consisted of CD4+ T cells from peripheral blood mononuclear cells, taken after pregnancy. The TCR was taken from a female donor with multiple sclerosis, enrolled in a pregnancy study. The chain combines TRBV20-1 with TRBJ2-1, with no clear D. CDR3 DNA: TGCAGTGCCATCCCGGGTGGGGAGCAGTTCTTC. Translation: CSAIPGGEQFF.